The T cell receptor beta chain under discussion was sequenced for a study of blood T cell repertoires in COVID-19. Only in-frame clones appear in the TCRdb table, and some are missing; sequencing was by immunoSEQ multiplex PCR. The sample has approximately 280,000 clones; 75% to 85% are singletons. The germline V and J ends were trimmed by 8 bases and 2 bases, with 15 bases remaining between them. The CDR3 extends over 13 amino acids. The V gene's germline CDR1 is GTSNPN and CDR2 SVGIG (reference sequence). Sequencing used peripheral blood. The TCR originated in a man aged 50 to 59 with active or convalescent COVID-19. The rearrangement joins TRBV30 to TRBJ1-1; D might be TRBD1 (5 bases). CDR3 amino acids: CALFWGVNTEAFF. DNA for the CDR3: TGTGCCCTATTCTGGGGGGTCAACACTGAAGCTTTCTTT.